A single sample is the source of the 31 T cell receptor beta chains below, sequenced in a study of T cells after yellow fever vaccination. Via MiXCR, TCRdb re-called the 5' RACE reads, giving one row per CDR3 protein. The top ten hold 36% of the sample, which has 180,000 or so distinct CDR3 sequences, 11% seen once. The specimen comprised CD8+ T cells sorted from PBMCs, sampled 15 days after the yellow fever booster vaccination. These receptors were obtained from a young man who received the YFV17D yellow fever vaccine.

In its sample, this clonotype was seen a few times. The chain joins TRBV7-2 to TRBJ2-1; D not resolved. Germline lookup yields CDR1 SGHTA and CDR2 FQGNSA. V was trimmed by 3 bases and J by 6 bases, leaving 9 bases between them. The CDR3 sequence is 13 residues long. CDR3 coding DNA: TGTGCCAGCAGCTTTCTCGGCTTCAATGAGCAGTTCTTC. It is translated as CASSFLGFNEQFF.

The table lists this clonotype with many counts. This sequence joins TRBV12-3 or TRBV12-4 and TRBJ2-5, with 8 positions matching TRBD2. The CDR3 extends over 14 amino acids. The V and J ends lost 7 bases and 1 base, in that order; junction bases with no gene match: 5. CDR3 sequence: CASTTGRVQETQYF. The CDR3 region has the DNA TGTGCCAGCACTACCGGGAGGGTCCAAGAGACCCAGTACTTC.

This clonotype was seen a handful of times. This chain uses TRBV7-9 with TRBJ2-7, with a weak D call TRBD1 (6 bases). Germline V gene sequence: CDR1 SEHNR, CDR2 FQNEAQ (reference sequence). V lost 5 bases to trimming and J lost 2 bases, with 10 bases between them. The CDR3 is 13 amino acids. CDR3 sequence reads: CASSSRGAYEQYF. Here the CDR3 DNA reads TGTGCCAGCAGCAGCAGGGGAGCCTACGAGCAGTACTTC. Full variable domain (remainder filled in from reference TRBV7-9 and TRBJ2-7): DTGVSQNPRHKITKRGQNVTFRCDPISEHNRLYWYRQTLGQGPEFLTYFQNEAQLEKSRLLSDRFSAERPKGSFSTLEIQRTEQGDSAMYLCASSSRGAYEQYFGPGTRLTVT.

J is TRBJ1-1 and V is TRBV6-2 or TRBV6-3; 10 positions match TRBD1. CDR1 is MNHEY and CDR2 is SVGEGT in the germline V gene. Losses at the gene ends were 6 bases for V and 6 bases for J; bases not matched to a gene: 4. The CDR3 sequence is 13 residues long. The CDR3 nucleotides read TGTGCCAGCAGGGACAGGGGGGGGCCTGAAGCTTTCTTT. It encodes CASRDRGGPEAFF.

This clonotype occurred a few times. The chain uses TRBV7-3 and TRBJ2-3; D gene uncertain. This CDR3 comprises 16 residues. Trimming shortened V by 3 bases and J by 1 base, and 14 bases separated the two germline ends. Germline CDR1 and CDR2: SGHTA and FQGTGA. CDR3 bases: TGTGCCAGCAGCTTGGGAACTTCACCTCGCACAGATACGCAGTATTTT. This gives the protein CASSLGTSPRTDTQYF.

The chain carries TRBV29-1 and TRBJ2-2; unclear D gene. CDR1 is SQVTM and CDR2 is ANQGSEA in the germline V gene. CDR3 length: 16 amino acids. V was pared by 0 bases and J by 0 bases, with 11 bases between. CDR3 amino acids: CSVEDEVRTNTGELFF. CDR3 nucleotides: TGCAGCGTTGAAGACGAAGTCCGTACGAACACCGGGGAGCTGTTTTTT.

This clonotype was recorded at least ten times. V gene TRBV9 combines with J gene TRBJ2-2; D remains ambiguous. The length of the CDR3 is 13 residues. Per germline, CDR1 SGDLS and CDR2 YYNGEE. V lost 4 bases and J lost 6, with 10 bases in between. The CDR3 DNA reads TGTGCCAGCAGCCTCTCCGGCGCCGGGGAGCTGTTTTTT. Residues: CASSLSGAGELFF.

This sequence joins TRBV29-1 and TRBJ1-1, with D perhaps matching TRBD1 (5 bases). The CDR3 is 13 residues long. With 5 bases removed from V and 6 bases from J, the gap between germline ends came to 16 bases. Germline V gene sequence: CDR1 SQVTM, CDR2 ANQGSEA. The CDR3 nucleotides are TGCAGCGTTCGAACGGGGGGAGTTTCTGAAGCTTTCTTT. Encoded protein: CSVRTGGVSEAFF. The variable domain in full, completed from reference TRBV29-1 and TRBJ1-1, reads SAVISQKPSRDICQRGTSLTIQCQVDSQVTMMFWYRQQPGQSLTLIATANQGSEATYESGFVIDKFPISRPNLTFSTLTVSNMSPEDSSIYLCSVRTGGVSEAFFGQGTRLTVV.

The rearrangement joins TRBV6-5 to TRBJ2-2; D is uncertain. Germline-derived CDR1 and CDR2 are MNHEY and SVGAGI. V shed 3 bases and J shed 6 bases, with 8 bases lying between them. This CDR3 is built from 13 residues. CDR3 coding DNA: TGTGCCAGCAGTTATATGACCCCCGGGGAGCTGTTTTTT. As protein: CASSYMTPGELFF.

The chain joins TRBV6-2 or TRBV6-3 to TRBJ2-2; D remains ambiguous. Looked up from germline, CDR1 is MNHEY and CDR2 is SVGEGT. CDR3 length: 14 amino acids. V lost 5 bases and J lost 0, with 7 bases in between. The CDR3 protein is CASSPTPNTGELFF. The CDR3 coding sequence is TGTGCCAGCAGTCCGACCCCGAACACCGGGGAGCTGTTTTTT.

The rearrangement joins TRBV12-3 or TRBV12-4 to TRBJ1-1; 9 positions agree with TRBD1. V lost 6 bases and J lost 3; bases outside the gene matches: 17. This CDR3 contains 18 residues. In nucleotides, the CDR3 is TGTGCCAGCAGCGGACAGGTACAGGGGGCTCACAAGTACACTGAAGCTTTCTTT. This translates into CASSGQVQGAHKYTEAFF.

V usage is TRBV20-1 and J usage is TRBJ2-3, with 9 bases aligning to TRBD2. Germline assignment: CDR1 DFQATT and CDR2 SNEGSKA (reference sequence). CDR3 length: 16 residues. Trimming took 3 bases from V and 5 from J; bases not matched to a gene: 12. The CDR3 loop is CSASPRLAVVIDTQYF. The DNA of the CDR3 is TGCAGTGCTAGTCCACGACTAGCGGTGGTGATAGATACGCAGTATTTT.

This clonotype came up a few times. This chain joins TRBV4-1 and TRBJ2-1; D uncertain. The V end was cut by 6 bases, the J end by 0 bases, with 9 bases between. CDR1 and CDR2 from the germline V gene are MGHRA and YSYEKL. This CDR3 has 14 amino acids. The CDR3 region has the DNA TGCGCCAGCAGTGAGAAGGGCTCCTACAATGAGCAGTTCTTC. Translated: CASSEKGSYNEQFF.

This clonotype was observed at least ten times. V gene TRBV6-5 combines with J gene TRBJ1-4; maybe TRBD1 (5 bases). V gave up 5 bases and J gave up 3 bases, with 13 bases separating them. From germline, CDR1 is MNHEY and CDR2 SVGAGI. This CDR3 is built from 15 residues. CDR3 nucleotide sequence: TGTGCCAGCAGTCCGTGGGGGGGGGCTAATGAAAAACTGTTTTTT. Protein product: CASSPWGGANEKLFF.

The genes are TRBV27 and TRBJ1-2; no firm D call. Trimming left V 1 base short and J 6 bases short, with 9 bases between. Germline V CDR1 and CDR2: MNHEY, SMNVEV (reference sequence). The CDR3 has 13 amino acids. CDR3 in DNA: TGTGCCAGCAGTTTATGGGGTGGGGATGGCTACACCTTC. This sequence encodes CASSLWGGDGYTF.

A few counts support this clonotype. The chain has TRBV7-3 and TRBJ2-3, with D perhaps matching TRBD2 (5 bases). Germline V gene sequence: CDR1 SGHTA, CDR2 FQGTGA. The CDR3 is 14 residues long. V was trimmed by 1 base and J by 5 bases, leaving 10 bases between them. The CDR3 sequence is CASSLMGRGDTQYF. CDR3 DNA: TGTGCCAGCAGCTTAATGGGTCGGGGAGATACGCAGTATTTT.

The chain has TRBV7-9 and TRBJ2-7, with 10 nucleotides matching TRBD1. Germline V lookup: CDR1 SEHNR, CDR2 FQNEAQ (reference sequence). V shed 6 bases and J 4 bases; nucleotides not matched to a gene: 6. The CDR3 loop spans 14 amino acids. The CDR3 spells CASRPRDRGYEQYF. The CDR3 DNA is TGTGCCAGCAGACCCCGGGACAGGGGTTACGAGCAGTACTTC.

The chain is built from TRBV20-1 and TRBJ2-3; weak D call: TRBD2 (6 bases). The CDR3 is made up of 18 amino acids. Looked up from germline, CDR1 is DFQATT and CDR2 is SNEGSKA (reference sequence). V gave up 4 bases and J gave up 5 bases, with 28 bases separating them. This chain's CDR3 is CSANPISRAGRREDTQYF. The CDR3 DNA reads TGCAGTGCTAACCCCATTTCCAGGGCAGGGAGGAGGGAAGATACGCAGTATTTT.

The chain is built from TRBV5-1 and TRBJ2-1; 8 bases align to TRBD1. This CDR3 is built from 15 residues. Germline CDR1 and CDR2: SGHRS and YFSETQ. After removal of 3 bases from V and 8 bases from J, the junction contained 10 bases not matched to a gene. The CDR3 reads CASSWGTGQADEQFF. In DNA form, the CDR3 reads TGCGCCAGCAGCTGGGGGACAGGTCAGGCGGATGAGCAGTTCTTC.

The V gene is TRBV19, the J gene TRBJ1-5, with 8 bases aligning to TRBD1. The CDR3 length is 13 residues. V dropped 9 bases and J dropped 4; count of bases not matched to a gene: 5. Per the germline V gene, CDR1 is LNHDA and CDR2 is SQIVND (reference sequence). In DNA, the CDR3 is TGTGCCAGCCAGACAGGGGCGAATCAGCCCCAGCATTTT. This encodes CASQTGANQPQHF.

The V gene is TRBV4-3, the J gene TRBJ2-5; TRBD2 matches 9 bases. Germline-derived CDR1 and CDR2 are LGHNA and YSLEER. This CDR3 is 15 amino acids long. V gave up 1 base and J gave up 5 bases; unmatched junction bases: 5. The CDR3: CASSQGGGAGETQYF. Here the CDR3 DNA reads TGCGCCAGCAGCCAAGGCGGGGGGGCCGGGGAGACCCAGTACTTC.

This chain connects TRBV20-1 to TRBJ1-2; tentatively, D is TRBD1 (5 bases). Trimming removed 6 bases at V and 4 bases at J, with 15 bases between. The germline V gene has CDR1 DFQATT and CDR2 SNEGSKA (reference sequence). CDR3 length: 13 residues. The CDR3 sequence: CSAPQVQGYGYTF. DNA of the CDR3: TGCAGTGCGCCACAAGTGCAGGGCTATGGCTACACCTTC.

The rearrangement uses TRBV24-1 and TRBJ2-1; D remains unclear. Per the germline V gene, CDR1 is KGHDR and CDR2 is SFDVKD. Trimming left V 4 bases short and J 5 bases short, with 11 bases between. The CDR3 is 14 residues long. CDR3 loop: CATSDSRLDNEQFF. DNA for the CDR3: TGTGCCACCAGTGACTCGAGACTCGACAATGAGCAGTTCTTC.

This clonotype was found a few times. The chain couples TRBV12-3 or TRBV12-4 to TRBJ2-1; D perhaps matches TRBD2 (5 bases). The CDR3 runs to 15 residues. The ends were cut back, 3 bases at V and 4 bases at J, with 13 bases in the middle. The CDR3 bases are TGTGCCAGCAGTTTCCGTACTAGGTTATACAATGAGCAGTTCTTC. This codes for CASSFRTRLYNEQFF.

J is TRBJ2-5 and V is TRBV27; D is undetermined. The CDR3 is 16 residues long. Germline assignment: CDR1 MNHEY and CDR2 SMNVEV (reference sequence). V was shortened by 4 bases and J by 5 bases, with 20 bases between the two germline ends. The CDR3 DNA is TGTGCCAGCAGTTCATACGCCGGGCACCACACTGAGACCCAGTACTTC. Encoded protein: CASSSYAGHHTETQYF.

The V call is TRBV28, the J call TRBJ1-4; a weak D match, TRBD1 (5 bases). V gave up 6 bases and J gave up 8 bases, with 25 bases separating them. This CDR3 spans 17 amino acids. Per the germline V gene, CDR1 is MDHEN and CDR2 is SYDVKM. CDR3 region: CASSLQQLWGEREKLFF. CDR3 DNA sequence: TGTGCCAGCAGCCTGCAACAATTATGGGGGGAAAGGGAAAAACTGTTTTTT.

The chain carries TRBV23-1 and TRBJ1-1; possibly TRBD1 for D (5 bases). TRBV23-1 is designated an ORF whose function remains uncertain. This CDR3 contains 17 residues. The ends were cut back, 4 bases at V and 1 base at J, with 19 bases in the middle. This CDR3 is CASSPRTGDKPNTEAFF. CDR3 coding DNA: TGCGCCAGCAGTCCCCGCACAGGAGACAAACCGAACACTGAAGCTTTCTTT.

J is TRBJ1-2 and V is TRBV7-4; D is undetermined. The CDR3 spans 14 residues. The germline V and J ends were trimmed by 6 bases and 4 bases, with 15 bases remaining between them. CDR1 and CDR2 (germline): SGHVT, SQSDAQ. DNA of the CDR3: TGTGCCAGCAGTTTCCTCGGACGCCCCTATGGCTACACCTTC. Translation: CASSFLGRPYGYTF.

In DNA, the CDR3 is TGTGCCAGCAGTGAGCGGTCCTCCTACGAGCAGTACTTC. Amino acids: CASSERSSYEQYF. V usage is TRBV6-5 and J usage is TRBJ2-7; D possibly corresponds to TRBD2 (5 bases). The CDR3 runs to 13 residues. Germline values: CDR1 MNHEY, CDR2 SVGAGI. Between the trimmed V and J ends, which lost 5 bases and 0 bases, there was a span of 8 bases.

The chain has TRBV6-5 and TRBJ1-6; the D gene is possibly TRBD1 (5 bases). The V end lost 6 bases, the J end lost 7 bases, and 10 bases lay between the germline ends. The V gene's germline CDR1 is MNHEY and CDR2 SVGAGI. The CDR3 contains 13 residues. DNA for the CDR3: TGTGCCAGCAGACCGGGGCCAAATTCACCCCTCCACTTT. Translated: CASRPGPNSPLHF.

This clonotype was seen only a few times. The CDR3 is CASSPRVSDEQFF. DNA of the CDR3: TGTGCCAGCAGCCCTAGGGTCAGCGATGAGCAGTTCTTC. This sequence joins TRBV7-9 and TRBJ2-1; D gene ambiguous. The CDR3 totals 13 residues. Per the germline V gene, CDR1 is SEHNR and CDR2 is FQNEAQ (reference sequence). Trimming pared 5 bases from V and 8 bases from J, leaving 13 bases between.